Shown below are 6 T cell receptor beta chains from a single sample sequenced in a study of neurological immune-mediated disorders. TCRdb reprocessed the 5' RACE reads via MiXCR and lists one record per CDR3 protein. The table has some 66,000 distinct CDR3 sequences, under 5% seen once. The sample comprised PBMCs. All receptors come from a man aged 50-59 years with multiple sclerosis.

This clonotype showed up many times. The chain links TRBV7-2 to TRBJ2-2; D is possibly TRBD2 (6 bases). Trimming took off 0 bases at V and 0 bases at J, with 11 bases between the two ends. The CDR3 is 17 amino acids. CDR1 is SGHTA and CDR2 is FQGNSA in the germline V gene. CDR3 nucleotides: TGTGCCAGCAGCTTAGCGAGACTAGGTTCGAACACCGGGGAGCTGTTTTTT. It yields the protein CASSLARLGSNTGELFF.

This clonotype has a count of ten or more. The rearrangement uses TRBV5-1 and TRBJ1-1; D not resolved. The CDR3 extends over 16 amino acids. CDR1 SGHRS and CDR2 YFSETQ come from the germline V gene. Trimming cost V 2 bases and J 5 bases, with 19 bases left between them. CDR3 bases: TGCGCCAGCAGCTTTGAAGTGGACGGCCCTGGGACTGAAGCTTTCTTT. This codes for CASSFEVDGPGTEAFF.

This clonotype was counted many times. The chain carries TRBV20-1 and TRBJ1-2; D possibly corresponds to TRBD1 (5 bases). The length of the CDR3 is 16 residues. Trimming stripped 6 bases from V and 2 bases from J, with 22 bases between. Germline values: CDR1 DFQATT, CDR2 SNEGSKA (reference sequence). CDR3 in DNA: TGCAGTGCGCTGGTTCGGACACCCTCATCAAACTATGGCTACACCTTC. Translation: CSALVRTPSSNYGYTF.

This clonotype occurred many times. This chain joins TRBV5-1 and TRBJ2-5; TRBD2 aligns across 12 bases. The germline V gene has CDR1 SGHRS and CDR2 YFSETQ. V lost 4 bases to trimming and J lost 5 bases; unmatched junction nucleotides: 3. The CDR3 length is 14 residues. The CDR3 sequence: CASSAGTSGETQYF. The DNA of the CDR3 is TGCGCCAGCAGCGCGGGGACTAGCGGGGAGACCCAGTACTTC.

This clonotype was seen more than once but under ten times. J is TRBJ1-1 and V is TRBV7-8, with 11 bases fitting TRBD1. The length of the CDR3 is 15 residues. Germline V gene lookup returns CDR1 SGHVS and CDR2 FQNEAQ. Trimming took 8 bases from V and 2 from J; bases not matched to a gene: 7. The CDR3 DNA reads as TGTGCCAGCGGCGGACAGGGGGCTTTAAACACTGAAGCTTTCTTT. It translates to CASGGQGALNTEAFF. The full variable domain, in which reference TRBV7-8 and TRBJ1-1 provide the parts outside the CDR3, is GAGVSQSPRYKVAKRGQDVALRCDPISGHVSLFWYQQALGQGPEFLTYFQNEAQLDKSGLPSDRFFAERPEGSVSTLKIQRTQQEDSAVYLCASGGQGALNTEAFFGQGTRLTVV.

This clonotype was detected ten times or more. The chain joins TRBV6-5 to TRBJ2-1; no firm D call. CDR1 is MNHEY, CDR2 SVGAGI, per germline. V lost 5 bases and J lost 6, with 11 bases in between. This CDR3 is 13 amino acids long. The CDR3 here is CASSKFRGNEQFF. The CDR3 DNA reads as TGTGCCAGCAGTAAGTTTAGAGGCAATGAGCAGTTCTTC.